The 25 T cell receptor beta chains below all came from one sample that was sequenced in a study of neurological immune-mediated disorders. Each CDR3 protein gets one entry after TCRdb re-called the 5' RACE reads with MiXCR. The sample yields about 48,000 distinct CDR3 sequences, about a quarter seen once. The sample consisted of PBMCs. Source of these receptors: a woman in her 70s in good health.

This clonotype showed up many times. This rearrangement joins TRBV5-1 to TRBJ2-3; 7 bases are a match to TRBD2. Germline V CDR1 and CDR2: SGHRS, YFSETQ. The junction had 7 bases not matched to a gene; V was cut back by 0 bases and J by 6 bases. CDR3 length: 15 residues. The CDR3 DNA follows: TGCGCCAGCAGCTTGGACCTAGCCGGGGGGGATACGCAGTATTTT. It specifies CASSLDLAGGDTQYF. The full variable domain, with the rest looked up from reference TRBV5-1 and TRBJ2-3, is KAGVTQTPRYLIKTRGQQVTLSCSPISGHRSVSWYQQTPGQGLQFLFEYFSETQRNKGNFPGRFSGRQFSNSRSEMNVSTLELGDSALYLCASSLDLAGGDTQYFGPGTRLTVL.

This clonotype was detected ten times or more. This chain joins TRBV20-1 and TRBJ1-5; D is uncertain. The CDR3 runs 15 residues. V gave up 0 bases and J gave up 3 bases, with 12 bases separating them. In germline, CDR1 is DFQATT, CDR2 SNEGSKA (reference sequence). CDR3 nucleotides: TGCAGTGCTAGAGATCGAACAGCTAACAATCAGCCCCAGCATTTT. It yields the protein CSARDRTANNQPQHF.

This rearrangement joins TRBV12-3 or TRBV12-4 to TRBJ2-3; no firm D call. V was pared by 1 base and J by 10 bases, with 9 bases between. The CDR3 length is 12 residues. As DNA, the CDR3 is TGTGCCAGCAGTTTAGGACCGGCAGCGCAGTATTTT. Protein sequence: CASSLGPAAQYF.

The table lists this clonotype with many counts. The V and J genes are TRBV5-1 and TRBJ2-3; D not certain. The germline V and J ends were trimmed by 4 bases and 2 bases, with 5 bases remaining between them. From germline, CDR1 is SGHRS and CDR2 YFSETQ. The CDR3 consists of 12 residues. The CDR3 DNA reads as TGCGCCAGCAGCATAACCACAGATACGCAGTATTTT. Its protein product is CASSITTDTQYF.

There are many counts of this clonotype. The rearrangement links TRBV18 to TRBJ1-1; D gene uncertain. The ends were cut back, 2 bases at V and 0 bases at J, with 10 bases in the middle. Germline values: CDR1 KGHSH, CDR2 LQKENI. The CDR3 loop spans 15 amino acids. The CDR3 nucleotides read TGTGCCAGCTCACCAAGGCGAGATCTGAACACTGAAGCTTTCTTT. It yields the protein CASSPRRDLNTEAFF.

This clonotype occurred many times. The genes are TRBV18 and TRBJ2-3; 13 bases map to TRBD2. V lost 6 bases, J lost 5 bases, and 5 bases stayed unmatched. Germline V lookup: CDR1 KGHSH, CDR2 LQKENI. This CDR3 is built from 15 residues. CDR3: CASSGLAGVKDTQYF. The CDR3 DNA follows: TGTGCCAGCTCTGGACTAGCGGGAGTAAAAGATACGCAGTATTTT.

The rearrangement uses TRBV6-2 or TRBV6-3 and TRBJ2-7, with 10 bases fitting TRBD2. From germline, CDR1 is MNHEY and CDR2 SVGEGT. With 7 bases clipped from V and 5 bases from J, the junction kept 17 bases outside the gene matches. This CDR3 contains 17 residues. The CDR3 region is CASTLAGGSSLVHEQYF. CDR3 bases: TGTGCCAGCACCTTAGCGGGAGGATCCTCTCTAGTCCACGAGCAGTACTTC.

This clonotype came up many times. V and J are TRBV6-6 and TRBJ2-1, with D tentatively TRBD2 (6 bases). The germline V gene has CDR1 MNHNY and CDR2 SVGAGI (reference sequence). This CDR3 comprises 13 residues. V was cut by 10 bases and J by 8 bases, with 18 bases left in between. CDR3 protein: CATAGGGADEQFF. The CDR3 bases are TGTGCCACCGCTGGGGGAGGAGCTGATGAGCAGTTCTTC.

The chain carries TRBV28 and TRBJ2-3; D gene uncertain. Trimming removed 6 bases at V and 0 bases at J, with 16 bases between. The CDR3 spans 16 residues. Germline-derived CDR1 and CDR2 are MDHEN and SYDVKM. CDR3 sequence reads: CASSLESTTSTDTQYF. The DNA for the CDR3 is TGTGCCAGCAGCTTGGAGTCTACAACTAGCACAGATACGCAGTATTTT. The variable domain in full, with the rest retrieved from reference TRBV28 and TRBJ2-3, is DVKVTQSSRYLVKRTGEKVFLECVQDMDHENMFWYRQDPGLGLRLIYFSYDVKMKEKGDIPEGYSVSREKKERFSLILESASTNQTSMYLCASSLESTTSTDTQYFGPGTRLTVL.

The V and J genes are TRBV4-1 and TRBJ2-5; 13 bases are a match to TRBD2. The junction had 5 bases not matched to a gene; V was cut back by 0 bases and J by 1 base. The CDR3 contains 18 residues. Germline loops: CDR1 MGHRA, CDR2 YSYEKL. The CDR3 nucleotides read TGCGCCAGCAGCCAAGAAGGGGGACTAGCGGGGATCCAAGAGACCCAGTACTTC. Encoded protein: CASSQEGGLAGIQETQYF.

The chain joins TRBV20-1 to TRBJ1-1; D gene unclear. The CDR3 has 12 amino acids. Deletions cut 3 bases from V and 2 bases from J, with 7 bases between. CDR1 is DFQATT, CDR2 SNEGSKA, per germline (reference sequence). The CDR3 sequence: CSARRVNTEAFF. The CDR3 DNA follows: TGCAGTGCTAGGAGGGTTAACACTGAAGCTTTCTTT.

Notes on this clonotype: It may be a read error: a sequence one base away is much more abundant. The J gene is TRBJ2-5, the V gene TRBV29-1; maybe TRBD2 (6 bases). The CDR3 has 12 amino acids. In germline, CDR1 is SQVTM, CDR2 ANQGSEA. CDR3 DNA: TGCAGCGTTGAGTGGGGGGAAGATACCCAGTACTTC. Protein sequence: CSVEWGEDTQYF.

The chain combines TRBV7-9 with TRBJ2-3, with D possibly being TRBD2 (5 bases). V was pared by 3 bases and J by 9 bases, with 10 bases between. Germline V gene data show CDR1 as SEHNR and CDR2 as FQNEAQ (reference sequence). CDR3 length equals 12 residues. Here the CDR3 reads CASSFRLPTQYF. DNA for the CDR3: TGTGCCAGCAGCTTTAGACTACCAACGCAGTATTTT.

This clonotype was detected ten times or more. The chain links TRBV7-2 to TRBJ1-2; D ambiguous. This CDR3 is built from 15 residues. Trimming removed 4 bases from V and 2 bases from J, with 14 bases in between. Germline CDR1 reads SGHTA; CDR2 reads FQGNSA. CDR3: CASSSDRGVNYGYTF. CDR3 coding DNA: TGTGCCAGCAGCTCCGACCGGGGAGTCAACTATGGCTACACCTTC. The whole variable domain, filled in from reference TRBV7-2 and TRBJ1-2, reads GAGVSQSPSNKVTEKGKDVELRCDPISGHTALYWYRQSLGQGLEFLIYFQGNSAPDKSGLPSDRFSAERTGGSVSTLTIQRTQQEDSAVYLCASSSDRGVNYGYTFGSGTRLTVV.

This clonotype was counted at least ten times. This chain connects TRBV3-1 to TRBJ2-1; D perhaps matches TRBD1 (5 bases). V lost 0 bases, J lost 3 bases, and 15 bases lay in between. This CDR3 spans 17 amino acids. From germline, CDR1 is LGHDT and CDR2 YNNKEL (reference sequence). The CDR3 DNA is TGTGCCAGCAGCCAAGATCCGACAGCCCCTGACTACAATGAGCAGTTCTTC. This translates into CASSQDPTAPDYNEQFF.

This clonotype was recorded many times. This chain joins TRBV12-3 or TRBV12-4 and TRBJ2-5; perhaps TRBD2 as D (6 bases). Trimming removed 5 bases at V and 5 bases at J, with 21 bases between. The CDR3 has 16 amino acids. The CDR3 sequence is CASSTGDSPLSETQYF. The CDR3 nucleotides read TGTGCCAGCAGTACGGGGGACTCGCCGCTATCGGAGACCCAGTACTTC.

In its sample, this clonotype was seen many times. The V and J genes are TRBV5-1 and TRBJ2-1, with no clear D. Germline-derived CDR1 and CDR2 are SGHRS and YFSETQ. The CDR3 totals 16 residues. V was pared by 0 bases and J by 9 bases, with 19 bases between. Written as DNA, the CDR3 is TGCGCCAGCAGCTTGGCCGTCGCGGCGCGATTTTCTGAGCAGTTCTTC. Amino acids: CASSLAVAARFSEQFF.

The gene calls are TRBV5-1 and TRBJ1-5, with D uncertain. Germline V lookup: CDR1 SGHRS, CDR2 YFSETQ. This CDR3 is built from 16 residues. The ends were cut back, 1 base at V and 0 bases at J, with 11 bases in the middle. The CDR3 loop reads CASSLYGVDSNQPQHF. In DNA form, the CDR3 reads TGCGCCAGCAGCTTGTACGGGGTGGATAGCAATCAGCCCCAGCATTTT.

This clonotype was seen many times. J is TRBJ2-4 and V is TRBV28, with 15 bases that match TRBD2. V trimming: 4 bases; J trimming: 6 bases; junction bases outside the gene matches: 10. Germline CDR1 reads MDHEN; CDR2 reads SYDVKM. The CDR3 is made up of 18 amino acids. This CDR3 is CASSSNSGTSGGRNIQYF. DNA for the CDR3: TGTGCCAGCAGTTCAAACTCCGGGACTAGCGGGGGGAGAAACATTCAGTACTTC.

This clonotype was observed a handful of times. This sequence joins TRBV7-8 and TRBJ2-5; 10 nucleotides align to TRBD2. Germline trimming cut 6 bases from V and 2 bases from J; bases unmatched to any gene: 6. The CDR3 has 15 amino acids. Germline CDR1 is SGHVS and CDR2 is FQNEAQ. DNA for the CDR3: TGTGCCAGCAGGACTAGCGGGCGACCACAAGAGACCCAGTACTTC. This gives the protein CASRTSGRPQETQYF.

The gene calls are TRBV12-3 or TRBV12-4 and TRBJ1-4; the D is unclear. The V and J ends lost 3 bases and 0 bases respectively, with 8 bases between them. The CDR3 has 15 amino acids. The CDR3 loop is CASSFLGPTNEKLFF. Here the CDR3 DNA reads TGTGCCAGCAGTTTTTTAGGCCCAACTAATGAAAAACTGTTTTTT.

This clonotype has ten or more counts. The rearrangement joins TRBV20-1 to TRBJ2-5; perhaps TRBD2 as D (5 bases). Trimming took off 3 bases at V and 1 base at J, with 15 bases between the two ends. This CDR3 spans 15 amino acids. Germline loops: CDR1 DFQATT, CDR2 SNEGSKA (reference sequence). CDR3 region: CSASQAGRSQETQYF. Written as DNA, the CDR3 is TGCAGTGCTAGTCAGGCGGGCCGAAGCCAAGAGACCCAGTACTTC.

This clonotype appeared many times. This chain connects TRBV5-1 to TRBJ1-2; possibly TRBD1 for D (5 bases). Trimming stripped 2 bases from V and 11 bases from J, with 16 bases between. CDR1 is SGHRS, CDR2 YFSETQ, per germline. This CDR3 comprises 13 residues. Here the CDR3 DNA reads TGCGCCAGCAGCTTTGGGACGGCAAACTCTTACACCTTC. Its translation is CASSFGTANSYTF.

This clonotype was picked up many times. V usage is TRBV6-1 and J usage is TRBJ1-2; a possible D gene is TRBD1 (6 bases). Trimming shortened V by 5 bases and J by 3 bases, and 16 bases separated the two germline ends. Per germline, CDR1 MNHNS and CDR2 SASEGT. The CDR3 loop spans 15 amino acids. The CDR3 DNA reads TGTGCCAGCAGTCAAGACAGGCCCCAGGACTATGGCTACACCTTC. This encodes CASSQDRPQDYGYTF.

The chain couples TRBV3-1 to TRBJ2-7, with D perhaps TRBD1 (6 bases). This CDR3 spans 13 amino acids. Trimming cost V 5 bases and J 0 bases, with 8 bases left between them. Germline V lookup: CDR1 LGHDT, CDR2 YNNKEL (reference sequence). This chain's CDR3 is CASSTGYSYEQYF. CDR3 nucleotides: TGTGCCAGCAGCACAGGGTACTCCTACGAGCAGTACTTC.